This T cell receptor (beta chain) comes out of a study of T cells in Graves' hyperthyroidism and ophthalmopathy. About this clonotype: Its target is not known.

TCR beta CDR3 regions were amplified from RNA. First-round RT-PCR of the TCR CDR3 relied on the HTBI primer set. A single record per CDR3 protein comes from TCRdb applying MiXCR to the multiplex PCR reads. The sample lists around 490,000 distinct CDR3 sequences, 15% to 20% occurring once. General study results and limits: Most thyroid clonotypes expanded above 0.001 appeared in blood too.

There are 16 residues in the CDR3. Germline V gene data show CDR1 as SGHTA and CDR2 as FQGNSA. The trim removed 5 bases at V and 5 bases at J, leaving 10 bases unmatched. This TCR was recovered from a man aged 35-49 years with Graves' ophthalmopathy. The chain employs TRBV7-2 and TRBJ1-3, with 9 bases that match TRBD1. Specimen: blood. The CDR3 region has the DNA TGTGCCAGCAGCCTCGCCGGGGGACAGGGACGAAACACCATATATTTT. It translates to CASSLAGGQGRNTIYF.